The 32 T cell receptor beta chains below come from one sample, sequenced in a study of blood T cell repertoires in COVID-19. Here immunoSEQ multiplex PCR was the method, and the copy in TCRdb shows in-frame clones only, minus some. The sample lists about 400,000 clones, 70% to 90% occurring once. Source material: peripheral blood. These receptors all stem from a man in his forties with acute or convalescent COVID-19.

The chain joins TRBV11-3 to TRBJ2-1; D gene unclear. Trimming stripped 4 bases from V and 3 bases from J, with 16 bases between. CDR1 is SGHNT, CDR2 YENEEA, per germline. This CDR3 is 16 amino acids long. CDR3 coding DNA: TGTGCCAGCAGCTCCGCCGGCGGCAGCCGCTACAATGAGCAGTTCTTC. This gives the protein CASSSAGGSRYNEQFF.

This chain joins TRBV19 and TRBJ1-4; 8 nucleotides align to TRBD1. With V trimmed by 9 bases and J by 8 bases, 8 bases remained unmatched. This CDR3 spans 13 amino acids. Germline CDR1 and CDR2: LNHDA and SQIVND (reference sequence). The CDR3 is CASTQGAREKLFF. The CDR3 DNA follows: TGTGCCAGCACTCAGGGGGCGAGGGAAAAACTGTTTTTT.

V gene TRBV25-1 combines with J gene TRBJ1-2; TRBD1 might be the D (6 bases). With 2 bases removed from V and 2 bases from J, the gap between germline ends came to 18 bases. Germline V CDR1 and CDR2: MGHDK, SYGVNS. The CDR3 length is 17 residues. DNA of the CDR3: TGTGCCAGCAGTGAACCGGGACACAGGGCGGTGAACTATGGCTACACCTTC. Protein product: CASSEPGHRAVNYGYTF.

This rearrangement joins TRBV27 to TRBJ1-3; TRBD1 matches 8 bases. Germline-derived CDR1 and CDR2 are MNHEY and SMNVEV (reference sequence). The CDR3 runs 18 residues. Losses at the gene ends were 6 bases for V and 3 bases for J; bases not matched to a gene: 16. Here the CDR3 reads CASSPFAAGGAFGNTIYF. CDR3 nucleotide sequence: TGTGCCAGCAGCCCTTTCGCCGCAGGGGGCGCTTTTGGAAACACCATATATTTT.

DNA of the CDR3: TGTGCCAGCAGTTTAACAGCCTATCTTGAAAAACTGTTTTTT. Protein: CASSLTAYLEKLFF. The V and J genes are TRBV2 and TRBJ1-4, with unresolved D. This CDR3 has 14 residues. The germline V gene has CDR1 SNHLY and CDR2 FYNNEI. Deletions cut 5 bases from V and 7 bases from J, with 14 bases between.

The rearrangement links TRBV19 to TRBJ1-2; the match to TRBD1 covers 7 bases. CDR1 is LNHDA and CDR2 is SQIVND in the germline V gene (reference sequence). V lost 3 bases and J lost 0; bases outside the gene matches: 4. This CDR3 spans 15 amino acids. The CDR3 protein is CASSIDRVANYGYTF. The CDR3, as DNA: TGTGCCAGTAGTATTGACAGGGTAGCTAACTATGGCTACACCTTC. The variable domain in full, completed from reference TRBV19 and TRBJ1-2, reads DGGITQSPKYLFRKEGQNVTLSCEQNLNHDAMYWYRQDPGQGLRLIYYSQIVNDFQKGDIAEGYSVSREKKESFPLTVTSAQKNPTAFYLCASSIDRVANYGYTFGSGTRLTVV.

The chain combines TRBV7-3 with TRBJ2-3, with D possibly TRBD2 on 5 matching bases. Trimming shortened V by 4 bases and J by 2 bases, and 10 bases separated the two germline ends. This CDR3 region has 14 residues. CDR1 and CDR2 from the germline V gene are SGHTA and FQGTGA. CDR3 residues: CASSSRLTTDTQYF. Written as DNA, the CDR3 is TGTGCCAGCAGCTCCCGACTAACCACAGATACGCAGTATTTT.

The chain combines TRBV7-2 with TRBJ1-1; D remains unclear. Trimming pared 4 bases from V and 4 bases from J, leaving 10 bases between. Looked up from germline, CDR1 is SGHTA and CDR2 is FQGNSA. The CDR3 is 13 residues long. CDR3 protein: CASSSLFGTEAFF. The CDR3 region has the DNA TGTGCCAGCAGCTCCCTTTTCGGCACTGAAGCTTTCTTT.

The V call is TRBV15, the J call TRBJ2-5; no clear D. Deletions cut 3 bases from V and 9 bases from J, with 11 bases between. The germline gives CDR1 LNHNV, CDR2 YYDKDF (reference sequence). The CDR3 runs 12 residues. This CDR3 is CATSSSVPPQYF. CDR3 coding DNA: TGTGCCACCAGCAGTTCCGTTCCCCCCCAGTACTTC.

In its sample, this clone was seen a few times. J is TRBJ2-5 and V is TRBV10-3, with TRBD2 as a possible D gene (6 bases). This CDR3 contains 12 residues. Looked up from germline, CDR1 is ENHRY and CDR2 is SYGVKD. V gave up 10 bases and J gave up 4 bases, with 13 bases separating them. The CDR3 spells CATLGGGETQYF. In nucleotides, the CDR3 is TGTGCCACTTTGGGGGGTGGAGAGACCCAGTACTTC.

V usage is TRBV3-1 (or the pseudogene TRBV3-2) and J usage is TRBJ2-1; 7 bases are shared with TRBD2. After removal of 4 bases from V and 9 bases from J, the junction contained 15 bases not matched to a gene. Looked up from germline, CDR1 is LGHDT and CDR2 is YNNKEL (reference sequence). This CDR3 spans 16 amino acids. DNA for the CDR3: TGTGCCAGCAGCCCGCTATCTGGCGGGGGTACAAGTGAGCAGTTCTTC. Protein sequence: CASSPLSGGGTSEQFF.

This chain uses TRBV27 with TRBJ1-2; TRBD1 aligns across 9 bases. This CDR3 spans 14 amino acids. Trimming cost V 3 bases and J 7 bases; bases outside gene matches: 6. CDR1 and CDR2 (germline): MNHEY, SMNVEV (reference sequence). The CDR3 reads CASSFRDRVGGYTF. The CDR3 DNA sequence: TGTGCCAGCAGTTTCCGGGACAGGGTGGGTGGCTACACCTTC.

The V call is TRBV7-6, the J call TRBJ2-3; 7 bases map to TRBD2. Germline assignment: CDR1 SGHVS and CDR2 FNYEAQ. Unmatched junction bases numbered 3, after V lost 0 bases and J lost 9 bases. There are 13 residues in the CDR3. The CDR3 coding sequence is TGTGCCAGCAGCTTAGCCCGAGCGGGGACGCAGTATTTT. This gives the protein CASSLARAGTQYF.

The chain carries TRBV5-1 and TRBJ1-3; D not certain. The CDR3 is made up of 16 amino acids. Trimming removed 6 bases from V and 0 bases from J, with 16 bases in between. CDR1 and CDR2 (germline): SGHRS, YFSETQ. For the CDR3, the DNA is TGCGCCAGCACCTTAAAGGACGGGAACTCTGGAAACACCATATATTTT. It encodes CASTLKDGNSGNTIYF.

This clone turned up a few times. Distinct nucleotide sequences in the sample also encode this CDR3. V gene TRBV9 combines with J gene TRBJ2-7; 12 nucleotides match TRBD1. The J segment lost 4 bases and the V segment lost 0 bases, leaving 2 bases of the junction unmatched. CDR1 and CDR2 from the germline V gene are SGDLS and YYNGEE. There are 15 residues in the CDR3. DNA of the CDR3: TGTGCCAGCAGCGTAGGGGGACAGGGGGCATACGAGCAGTACTTC. It is translated as CASSVGGQGAYEQYF.

This clone showed up just once. The V gene is TRBV3-1 (or the pseudogene TRBV3-2), the J gene TRBJ2-5; 7 nucleotides match TRBD1. CDR1 is LGHDT, CDR2 YNNKEL, per germline (reference sequence). The CDR3 totals 15 residues. The trim removed 4 bases at V and 5 bases at J, leaving 10 bases unmatched. As DNA, the CDR3 is TGTGCCAGCAGCCTTTGGGACAGCCCGGGGGAGACCCAGTACTTC. Its protein is CASSLWDSPGETQYF.

The chain links TRBV6-6 to TRBJ2-5; 8 nucleotides agree with TRBD1. The germline CDR1 and CDR2 sequences are MNHNY and SVGAGI (reference sequence). Germline trimming cut 2 bases from V and 3 bases from J; bases unmatched to any gene: 8. This CDR3 contains 16 residues. The CDR3 loop reads CASSYPGAGGEETQYF. In nucleotides, the CDR3 is TGTGCCAGCAGTTACCCGGGCGCAGGGGGCGAAGAGACCCAGTACTTC.

This sequence joins TRBV19 and TRBJ2-7; TRBD1 agrees at 8 bases. J gave up 2 bases and V 3 bases, and 6 bases lay outside the gene matches. The CDR3 runs 15 residues. Germline V gene sequence: CDR1 LNHDA, CDR2 SQIVND (reference sequence). The CDR3 loop is CASSMPGTGTYEQYF. The CDR3 DNA reads as TGTGCCAGTAGTATGCCCGGGACAGGAACCTACGAGCAGTACTTC.

V gene TRBV3-1 (or the pseudogene TRBV3-2) combines with J gene TRBJ1-4; no firm D call. The CDR3 has 16 amino acids. Per germline, CDR1 LGHDT and CDR2 YNNKEL (reference sequence). Trimming removed 0 bases from V and 11 bases from J, with 19 bases in between. The CDR3 loop is CASSQDVRPLIGKLFF. DNA for the CDR3: TGTGCCAGCAGCCAAGATGTGAGGCCCCTAATTGGGAAACTGTTTTTT.

The chain combines TRBV6-2 or TRBV6-3 with TRBJ2-7; 9 bases are a match to TRBD2. Germline loops: CDR1 MNHEY, CDR2 SVGEGT. The CDR3 extends over 14 amino acids. The trim removed 2 bases at V and 4 bases at J, leaving 3 bases unmatched. CDR3 in DNA: TGTGCCAGCAGTTACGGACTAGCGAATTACGAGCAGTACTTC. As protein: CASSYGLANYEQYF.

This clone was picked up one time. The chain employs TRBV5-1 and TRBJ2-7; D gene unclear. This CDR3 is built from 15 residues. The V and J ends lost 4 bases and 0 bases respectively, with 14 bases between them. Germline assignment: CDR1 SGHRS and CDR2 YFSETQ. For the CDR3, the DNA is TGCGCCAGCAGCCAATACCGGGTTAGCTCCTACGAGCAGTACTTC. Translated, it gives CASSQYRVSSYEQYF. The full variable domain, completed using reference TRBV5-1 and TRBJ2-7, is KAGVTQTPRYLIKTRGQQVTLSCSPISGHRSVSWYQQTPGQGLQFLFEYFSETQRNKGNFPGRFSGRQFSNSRSEMNVSTLELGDSALYLCASSQYRVSSYEQYFGPGTRLTVT.

The chain combines TRBV19 with TRBJ2-3, with 7 positions matching TRBD1. Germline V gives CDR1 LNHDA, CDR2 SQIVND (reference sequence). The CDR3 extends over 14 amino acids. V was pared by 5 bases and J by 1 base, with 3 bases of the junction left unmatched. In DNA, the CDR3 is TGTGCCAGTAGTGAGGGGGCGGGCACAGATACGCAGTATTTT. This translates into CASSEGAGTDTQYF.

CDR3 nucleotides: TGCGCCAGCAGCGATAGGACACGGGGAGGGAGGGAACTGTTTTTT. Encoded protein: CASSDRTRGGRELFF. The gene calls are TRBV4-1 and TRBJ1-4; weak D call: TRBD1 (5 bases). The CDR3 extends over 15 amino acids. Per germline, CDR1 MGHRA and CDR2 YSYEKL. Trimming left V 5 bases short and J 12 bases short, with 22 bases between.

The chain couples TRBV28 to TRBJ1-3, with D possibly matching TRBD1 (6 bases). The germline CDR1 and CDR2 sequences are MDHEN and SYDVKM. This CDR3 contains 16 residues. Trimming took 7 bases from V and 10 from J, leaving 26 bases between them. The CDR3 region is CASTTSSTGQEVTIYF. CDR3 in DNA: TGTGCCAGCACCACCTCATCAACAGGGCAGGAGGTAACCATATATTTT.

The rearrangement joins TRBV5-8 to TRBJ2-5, with a tentative D call TRBD1 (6 bases). The CDR3 has 13 residues. Germline V lookup: CDR1 SGHTS, CDR2 YDEGEE. The V and J ends lost 5 bases and 7 bases respectively, with 15 bases between them. CDR3 sequence: CASRSGHMRTQYF. CDR3 coding DNA: TGTGCCAGCAGATCGGGACACATGAGGACCCAGTACTTC. Using reference TRBV5-8 and TRBJ2-5 for the parts outside the CDR3, the full variable domain is EAGVTQSPTHLIKTRGQQATLRCSPISGHTSVYWYQQALGLGLQFLLWYDEGEERNRGNFPPRFSGRQFPNYSSELNVNALELEDSALYLCASRSGHMRTQYFGPGTRLLVL.

The gene calls are TRBV9 and TRBJ1-4, with D maybe TRBD1 (5 bases). CDR3 size: 13 residues. Trimming stripped 4 bases from V and 8 bases from J, with 12 bases between. The germline CDR1 and CDR2 sequences are SGDLS and YYNGEE. The CDR3 loop is CASSPGGVEKLFF. Here the CDR3 DNA reads TGTGCCAGCAGCCCCGGGGGTGTAGAAAAACTGTTTTTT.

This clone occurred once. Other DNA sequences within the sample encode an identical CDR3. This chain connects TRBV19 to TRBJ1-1; possibly TRBD1 for D (5 bases). CDR3 length: 13 residues. CDR1 and CDR2 (germline): LNHDA, SQIVND (reference sequence). V lost 2 bases to trimming and J lost 3 bases, with 7 bases between them. The CDR3 here is CASSIQGHTEAFF. The CDR3 nucleotides read TGTGCCAGTAGTATACAGGGCCACACTGAAGCTTTCTTT.

The chain recombines TRBV29-1 with TRBJ2-3, with 10 bases that match TRBD1. CDR1 and CDR2 (germline): SQVTM, ANQGSEA. V shed 3 bases and J 0 bases; nucleotides not matched to a gene: 21. The CDR3 loop spans 21 amino acids. CDR3 sequence: CSVEGWPPGTGVPTSTDTQYF. CDR3 DNA: TGCAGCGTTGAGGGTTGGCCACCCGGGACAGGGGTCCCTACTAGCACAGATACGCAGTATTTT.

The chain couples TRBV27 to TRBJ2-7; D ambiguous. The CDR3 has 14 amino acids. The V gene's germline CDR1 is MNHEY and CDR2 SMNVEV (reference sequence). V was cut by 0 bases and J by 5 bases, with 11 bases left in between. Written as DNA, the CDR3 is TGTGCCAGCAGTTTATCCCCCGCACCGGACGAGCAGTACTTC. It yields the protein CASSLSPAPDEQYF.

The V gene is TRBV20-1, the J gene TRBJ2-7; maybe TRBD1 (6 bases). The ends were cut back, 3 bases at V and 3 bases at J, with 15 bases in the middle. Germline CDR1 is DFQATT and CDR2 is SNEGSKA (reference sequence). CDR3 length equals 14 residues. In DNA form, the CDR3 reads TGCAGTGCTAGTGCGGCAGGGGATGTCTACGAGCAGTACTTC. Its protein product is CSASAAGDVYEQYF.

This clone has a count of ten or more. The chain combines TRBV6-2 or TRBV6-3 with TRBJ2-1; TRBD1 aligns across 8 bases. The CDR3 is 13 amino acids. The ends lost 0 bases at V and 8 bases at J; junction bases unmatched: 0. CDR1 MNHEY and CDR2 SVGEGT come from the germline V gene. CDR3 amino acids: CASSYSDRDEQFF. CDR3 nucleotides: TGTGCCAGCAGTTACTCGGACAGGGATGAGCAGTTCTTC.

In this sample, this clone turned up once. This rearrangement joins TRBV11-2 to TRBJ2-7; D remains ambiguous. Deletions cut 1 base from V and 7 bases from J, with 14 bases between. CDR3 length equals 14 residues. Per germline, CDR1 SGHAT and CDR2 FQNNGV. Written as DNA, the CDR3 is TGTGCCAGCAGCTTAGGCCTAGTAGTTGGGGAGCAGTACTTC. Residues: CASSLGLVVGEQYF.